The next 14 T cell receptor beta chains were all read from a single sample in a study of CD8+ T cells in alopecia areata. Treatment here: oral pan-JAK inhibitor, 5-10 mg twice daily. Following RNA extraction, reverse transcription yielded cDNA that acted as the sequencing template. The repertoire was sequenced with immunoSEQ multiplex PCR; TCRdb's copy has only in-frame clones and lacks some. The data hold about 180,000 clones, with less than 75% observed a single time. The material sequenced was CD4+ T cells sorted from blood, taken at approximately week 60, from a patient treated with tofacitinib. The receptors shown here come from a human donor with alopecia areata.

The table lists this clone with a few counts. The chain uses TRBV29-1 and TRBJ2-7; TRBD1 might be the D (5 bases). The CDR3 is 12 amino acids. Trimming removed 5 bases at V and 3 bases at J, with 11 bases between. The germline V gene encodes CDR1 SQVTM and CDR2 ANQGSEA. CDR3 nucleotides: TGCAGCGTTCGGACACCTTTCTACGAGCAGTACTTC. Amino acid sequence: CSVRTPFYEQYF.

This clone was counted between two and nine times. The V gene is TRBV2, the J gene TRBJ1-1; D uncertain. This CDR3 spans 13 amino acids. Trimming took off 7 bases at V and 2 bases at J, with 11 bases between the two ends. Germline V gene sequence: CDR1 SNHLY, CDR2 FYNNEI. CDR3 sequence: CASNQVENTEAFF. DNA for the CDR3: TGTGCCAGCAATCAGGTGGAAAACACTGAAGCTTTCTTT.

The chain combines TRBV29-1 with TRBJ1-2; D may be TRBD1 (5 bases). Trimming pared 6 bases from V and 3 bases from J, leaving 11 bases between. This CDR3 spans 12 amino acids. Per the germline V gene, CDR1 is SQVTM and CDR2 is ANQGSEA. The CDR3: CSVAMTDYGYTF. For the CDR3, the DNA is TGCAGCGTAGCCATGACAGACTATGGCTACACCTTC.

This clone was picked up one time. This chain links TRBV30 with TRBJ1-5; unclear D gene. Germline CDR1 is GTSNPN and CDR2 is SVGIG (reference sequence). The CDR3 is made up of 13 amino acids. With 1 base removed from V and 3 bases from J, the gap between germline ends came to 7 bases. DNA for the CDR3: TGTGCCTGGAGTGGCAGGACCAATCAGCCCCAGCATTTT. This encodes CAWSGRTNQPQHF.

The CDR3: CASSKGTSGQETQYF. The CDR3 DNA reads TGTGCCAGCAGCAAAGGCACTAGCGGACAAGAGACCCAGTACTTC. The gene calls are TRBV9 and TRBJ2-5, with TRBD2 matching over 8 bases. Looked up from germline, CDR1 is SGDLS and CDR2 is YYNGEE. The CDR3 consists of 15 residues. V lost 4 bases, J lost 2 bases, and 7 bases stayed unmatched.

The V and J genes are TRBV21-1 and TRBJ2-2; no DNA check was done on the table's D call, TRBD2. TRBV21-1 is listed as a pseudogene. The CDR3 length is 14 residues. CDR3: CASSKATGSGELFF. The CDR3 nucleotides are TGTGCCAGCAGCAAAGCGACTGGCTCCGGGGAGCTGTTTTTT.

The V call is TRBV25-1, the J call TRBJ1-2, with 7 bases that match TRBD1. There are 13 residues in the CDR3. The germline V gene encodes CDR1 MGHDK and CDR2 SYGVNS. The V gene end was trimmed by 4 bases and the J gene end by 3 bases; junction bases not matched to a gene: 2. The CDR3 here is CASSATGYYGYTF. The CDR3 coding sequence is TGTGCCAGCAGTGCGACAGGGTACTATGGCTACACCTTC.

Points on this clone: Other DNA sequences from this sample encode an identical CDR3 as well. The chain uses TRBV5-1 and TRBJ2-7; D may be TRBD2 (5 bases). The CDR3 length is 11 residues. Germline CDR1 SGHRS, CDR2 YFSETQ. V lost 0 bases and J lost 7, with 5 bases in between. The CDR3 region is CASSLAGEQYF. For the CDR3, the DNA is TGCGCCAGCAGCTTGGCGGGGGAGCAGTACTTC.

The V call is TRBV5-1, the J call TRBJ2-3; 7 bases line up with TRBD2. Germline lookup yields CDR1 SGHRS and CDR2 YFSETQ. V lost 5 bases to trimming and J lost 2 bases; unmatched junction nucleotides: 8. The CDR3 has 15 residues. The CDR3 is CASRSTSVYTDTQYF. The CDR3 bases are TGCGCCAGCAGGTCAACTAGCGTCTACACAGATACGCAGTATTTT.

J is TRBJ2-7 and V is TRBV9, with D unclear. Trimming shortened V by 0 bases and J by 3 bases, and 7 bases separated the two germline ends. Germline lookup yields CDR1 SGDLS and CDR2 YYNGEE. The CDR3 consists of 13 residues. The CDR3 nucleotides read TGTGCCAGCAGCGTAGATCCCCTCTACGAGCAGTACTTC. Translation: CASSVDPLYEQYF.

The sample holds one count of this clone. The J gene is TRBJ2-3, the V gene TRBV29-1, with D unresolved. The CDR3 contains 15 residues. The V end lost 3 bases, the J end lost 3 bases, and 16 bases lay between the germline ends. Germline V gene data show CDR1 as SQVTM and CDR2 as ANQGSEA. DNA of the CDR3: TGCAGCGTTGAGTCCACACCGGCGTGGACAGATACGCAGTATTTT. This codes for CSVESTPAWTDTQYF.

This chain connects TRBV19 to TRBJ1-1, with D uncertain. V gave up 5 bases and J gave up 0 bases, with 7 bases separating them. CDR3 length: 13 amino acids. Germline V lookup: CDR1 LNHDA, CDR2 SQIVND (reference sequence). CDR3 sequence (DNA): TGTGCCAGTAGTGAGAGAGTGAACACTGAAGCTTTCTTT. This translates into CASSERVNTEAFF.

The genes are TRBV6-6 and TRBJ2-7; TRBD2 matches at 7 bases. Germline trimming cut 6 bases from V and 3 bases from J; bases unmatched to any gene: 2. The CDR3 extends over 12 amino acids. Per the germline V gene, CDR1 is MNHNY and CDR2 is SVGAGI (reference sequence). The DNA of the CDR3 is TGTGCCAGCAGCAGCGGGGACTACGAGCAGTACTTC. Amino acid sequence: CASSSGDYEQYF.

In nucleotides, the CDR3 is TGTGCCAGCAGTGACGGGACAGGGGTTAGGACCCAGTACTTC. Translated: CASSDGTGVRTQYF. V gene TRBV6-6 combines with J gene TRBJ2-5; 10 positions agree with TRBD1. Germline-derived CDR1 and CDR2 are MNHNY and SVGAGI (reference sequence). Trimming at V came to 5 bases and at J to 7 bases, leaving 7 bases not matched to a gene. The CDR3 consists of 14 residues.